These T cell receptor beta chains were read from a single sample in a study of Graves' ophthalmopathy and Graves' hyperthyroidism. TCRdb analysed the multiplex PCR reads with MiXCR anew, one entry per CDR3 protein. The table has tens of thousands of distinct CDR3 sequences, over 40% seen once. The sample taken for sequencing was peripheral blood. Receptor source: an adult man with Graves' ophthalmopathy. Both conserved end residues are part of each CDR3. The order of the fields is V gene, J gene, clone size, D gene, CDR3 protein, CDR3 DNA. D genes are given only for firm matches. The size entry is marked missing in some rows and otherwise reads once, few, many or a size class.

V: TRBV11-2
J: TRBJ2-5
size: many
D: TRBD2
CDR3: CASSLVTSGASGSAAQYF
DNA: TGTGCCAGCAGCTTAGTTACGTCGGGTGCTAGCGGGAGTGCGGCCCAGTACTTC

V: TRBV19
J: TRBJ2-7
size: -
D: -
CDR3: CASSISAVTDEQYF
DNA: TGTGCCAGTAGTATCTCGGCAGTCACGGACGAGCAGTACTTC

V: TRBV11-2
J: TRBJ1-1
size: many
D: TRBD1
CDR3: CASSVSGTGVEAFF
DNA: TGTGCCAGCAGCGTATCCGGGACAGGGGTTGAAGCTTTCTTT

V: TRBV19
J: TRBJ2-3
size: -
D: -
CDR3: CASSITDTQYF
DNA: TGTGCCAGTAGTATCACAGATACGCAGTATTTT

V: TRBV20-1
J: TRBJ2-5
size: many
D: TRBD2
CDR3: CSARESSGGLRETQYF
DNA: TGCAGTGCTAGAGAGTCTAGCGGGGGGCTGAGAGAGACCCAGTACTTC

V: TRBV7-2
J: TRBJ1-2
size: -
D: TRBD1
CDR3: CASSSGQGVYGYTF
DNA: TGTGCCAGCAGCTCGGGACAGGGGGTGTATGGCTACACCTTC

V: TRBV20-1
J: TRBJ2-3
size: few
D: TRBD2
CDR3: CSASSGAGRDTQYF
DNA: TGCAGTGCTAGCTCTGGAGCGGGGAGGGATACGCAGTATTTT

V: TRBV20-1
J: TRBJ2-2
size: -
D: -
CDR3: CSAQSLVPNTGELFF
DNA: TGCAGTGCCCAAAGTCTAGTTCCGAACACCGGGGAGCTGTTTTTT

V: TRBV5-4
J: TRBJ2-7
size: -
D: -
CDR3: CASSSRLGYEQYF
DNA: TGTGCCAGCAGCTCCCGACTAGGTTACGAGCAGTACTTC

V: TRBV4-2
J: TRBJ2-1
size: many
D: -
CDR3: CASSQVGAGDNEQFF
DNA: TGTGCCAGCAGCCAAGTTGGGGCAGGAGACAATGAGCAGTTCTTC

V: TRBV20-1
J: TRBJ1-1
size: once
D: TRBD1
CDR3: CSVRRDRGVNTEAFF
DNA: TGCAGTGTTAGAAGGGACAGGGGTGTGAACACTGAAGCTTTCTTT

V: TRBV7-6
J: TRBJ2-7
size: -
D: TRBD2
CDR3: CASSSLAGVLIEQYF
DNA: TGTGCCAGCAGCTCCCTAGCGGGAGTCTTAATCGAGCAGTACTTC

V: TRBV20-1
J: TRBJ2-7
size: -
D: TRBD1
CDR3: CSARAAPGQGVDEQYF
DNA: TGCAGTGCTAGAGCCGCACCGGGACAGGGGGTAGACGAGCAGTACTTC

V: TRBV10-3
J: TRBJ1-1
size: -
D: -
CDR3: CATGDLSNTEAFF
DNA: TGTGCCACCGGGGACCTATCGAACACTGAAGCTTTCTTT

V: TRBV4-1
J: TRBJ2-3
size: many
D: TRBD1
CDR3: CASSHPGTGGADTQYF
DNA: TGCGCCAGCAGCCATCCCGGGACAGGGGGCGCAGATACGCAGTATTTT

V: TRBV6-2/TRBV6-3
J: TRBJ2-1
size: many
D: -
CDR3: CASRRGATLSSYNEQFF
DNA: TGTGCCAGCAGACGAGGAGCCACACTGAGCTCCTACAATGAGCAGTTCTTC

V: TRBV5-5
J: TRBJ2-5
size: -
D: TRBD1
CDR3: CASSAGTVKETQYF
DNA: TGTGCCAGCAGCGCCGGGACAGTGAAAGAGACCCAGTACTTC

V: TRBV9
J: TRBJ2-1
size: -
D: TRBD2
CDR3: CASSPAGAGGRDEQFF
DNA: TGTGCCAGCAGCCCCGCAGGGGCGGGGGGAAGGGATGAGCAGTTCTTC

V: TRBV19
J: TRBJ2-7
size: -
D: TRBD2
CDR3: CASSAIQRTGGFDEQYF
DNA: TGTGCCAGTAGTGCCATTCAGCGGACGGGGGGTTTCGACGAGCAGTACTTC

V: TRBV29-1
J: TRBJ2-3
size: -
D: -
CDR3: CSVELGAYTQYF
DNA: TGCAGCGTTGAACTGGGTGCGTATACGCAGTATTTT

V: TRBV5-1
J: TRBJ2-7
size: -
D: TRBD2
CDR3: CASSLSGNSYEQYF
DNA: TGCGCCAGCAGCTTAAGCGGGAACTCCTACGAGCAGTACTTC

V: TRBV27
J: TRBJ2-5
size: -
D: -
CDR3: CASSPSLGRGKETQYF
DNA: TGTGCCAGCAGTCCATCCCTCGGCCGAGGGAAGGAGACCCAGTACTTC

V: TRBV6-6
J: TRBJ2-1
size: many
D: TRBD2
CDR3: CASTISGRVNNEQFF
DNA: TGTGCCAGCACCATCAGCGGGAGGGTAAACAATGAGCAGTTCTTC